These 27 T cell receptor beta chains share one sample of origin, sequenced in a study of T cell responses to AZD1222 COVID-19 vaccine. Generated by immunoSEQ multiplex PCR, the TCRdb table keeps only in-frame clones and is missing some. This repertoire shows around 140,000 clones, about 92% found once; its top ten account for around 4.7%. The sequences come from peripheral blood, collected on day 0 of AZD1222 vaccination. Receptors were obtained from an adult in good health.

The genes are TRBV19 and TRBJ2-5; D may be TRBD1 or TRBD2 (5 bases each). V dropped 5 bases and J dropped 4 bases, with 14 bases sitting between them. Germline assignment: CDR1 LNHDA and CDR2 SQIVND (reference sequence). The CDR3 contains 14 residues. CDR3 in amino acids: CASSPRDLRETQYF. The CDR3, as DNA: TGTGCCAGTAGTCCCCGGGACCTCCGAGAGACCCAGTACTTC.

The chain uses TRBV7-8 and TRBJ2-7; weak D call: TRBD1 (6 bases). Trimming pared 5 bases from V and 4 bases from J, leaving 15 bases between. The CDR3 runs 14 residues. CDR1 and CDR2 from the germline V gene are SGHVS and FQNEAQ. The DNA for the CDR3 is TGTGCCAGCAGCCCCCAGGGGTTTGGGTACGAGCAGTACTTC. This sequence encodes CASSPQGFGYEQYF.

The rearrangement uses TRBV25-1 and TRBJ2-1, with 16 bases fitting TRBD2. The germline CDR1 and CDR2 sequences are MGHDK and SYGVNS. This CDR3 spans 15 amino acids. The junction had 6 bases not matched to a gene; V was cut back by 4 bases and J by 12 bases. The CDR3, as DNA: TGTGCCAGCAGTGGGGGACTAGCGGGAGGGCCTGGGCAGTTCTTC. Protein product: CASSGGLAGGPGQFF.

J is TRBJ1-1 and V is TRBV10-2; possible D gene TRBD1, 5 bases. V lost 3 bases to trimming and J lost 5 bases, with 10 bases between them. CDR1 is WSHSY, CDR2 SAAADI, per germline. CDR3 length equals 13 residues. CDR3 sequence: CASSEIRETEAFF. The CDR3 DNA reads as TGCGCCAGCAGTGAAATCAGGGAAACTGAAGCTTTCTTT.

V usage is TRBV10-3 and J usage is TRBJ1-5; D not certain. This CDR3 is built from 13 residues. The germline CDR1 and CDR2 sequences are ENHRY and SYGVKD. Trimming removed 6 bases from V and 3 bases from J, with 9 bases in between. CDR3 residues: CAISGAVNQPQHF. The CDR3 nucleotides read TGTGCCATCAGCGGAGCGGTCAATCAGCCCCAGCATTTT.

The chain couples TRBV11-2 to TRBJ1-2; D is unclear. Between the trimmed V and J ends, which lost 5 bases and 4 bases, there was a span of 14 bases. The V gene's germline CDR1 is SGHAT and CDR2 FQNNGV. CDR3 length equals 14 residues. The CDR3 bases are TGTGCCAGCAGCCCAACAACTACGGTCTATGGCTACACCTTC. This gives the protein CASSPTTTVYGYTF.

The chain has TRBV6-1 and TRBJ1-2; no definite D call. The germline V gene has CDR1 MNHNS and CDR2 SASEGT. The V and J ends lost 3 bases and 8 bases respectively, with 19 bases between them. CDR3 length: 15 residues. The CDR3 protein is CASSESGSPGRGYTF. CDR3 nucleotides: TGTGCCAGCAGTGAGTCGGGCTCTCCCGGGCGGGGCTACACCTTC.

The chain joins TRBV9 to TRBJ1-6; D remains unclear. V lost 0 bases and J 10 bases, leaving 8 bases between the germline ends. Per the germline V gene, CDR1 is SGDLS and CDR2 is YYNGEE. This CDR3 contains 13 residues. CDR3 nucleotide sequence: TGTGCCAGCAGCGTAGGGGAAGGCTCACCCCTCCACTTT. This encodes CASSVGEGSPLHF.

This rearrangement joins TRBV3-1 (or the pseudogene TRBV3-2) to TRBJ2-3; 12 bases align to TRBD1. Germline V gives CDR1 LGHDT, CDR2 YNNKEL (reference sequence). The CDR3 totals 16 residues. V lost 2 bases, J lost 5 bases, and 5 bases stayed unmatched. CDR3 loop: CASSQRDRGLRDTQYF. In nucleotides, the CDR3 is TGTGCCAGCAGCCAACGGGACAGGGGGCTTCGAGATACGCAGTATTTT.

The genes are TRBV9 and TRBJ2-7; 8 positions agree with TRBD2. Trimming at V came to 3 bases and at J to 6 bases, leaving 8 bases not matched to a gene. The CDR3 loop spans 14 amino acids. Germline V gene lookup returns CDR1 SGDLS and CDR2 YYNGEE. The CDR3 DNA sequence: TGTGCCAGCAGCGCCACGGGACTAGTGGGCGAGCAGTACTTC. This translates into CASSATGLVGEQYF. The whole variable domain, remainder taken from reference TRBV9 and TRBJ2-7, is DSGVTQTPKHLITATGQRVTLRCSPRSGDLSVYWYQQSLDQGLQFLIQYYNGEERAKGNILERFSAQQFPDLHSELNLSSLELGDSALYFCASSATGLVGEQYFGPGTRLTVT.

With respect to this clone: A read error may account for a junction end that differs from germline. The rearrangement uses TRBV6-5 and TRBJ1-3; D gene unclear. The V gene's germline CDR1 is MNHEY and CDR2 SVGAGI. The CDR3 is 12 amino acids. The CDR3: CASSYSGNTIYF. DNA of the CDR3: TGTGCCAGCAGCTACTCTGGAAACACCATATATTTT.

The chain combines TRBV23-1 with TRBJ1-4; tentative D call: TRBD1 (6 bases). TRBV23-1 is an ORF; its function is uncertain. V lost 3 bases to trimming and J lost 5 bases, with 13 bases between them. The CDR3 loop spans 15 amino acids. The DNA for the CDR3 is TGCGCCAGCAGTCATGCTGGACAGTTCAATGAAAAACTGTTTTTT. This translates into CASSHAGQFNEKLFF.

The V call is TRBV5-1, the J call TRBJ2-1; the D gene is possibly TRBD2 (7 bases). V gave up 4 bases and J gave up 8 bases, with 16 bases separating them. This CDR3 comprises 14 residues. Germline V gene lookup returns CDR1 SGHRS and CDR2 YFSETQ. The CDR3 nucleotides are TGCGCCAGCAGCACAGGCGGGGGCGGGGATGAGCAGTTCTTC. It is translated as CASSTGGGGDEQFF.

This clone was seen a single time. The gene calls are TRBV29-1 and TRBJ1-1, with D hard to call. Between the trimmed V and J ends, which lost 7 bases and 4 bases, there was a span of 10 bases. The CDR3 has 11 amino acids. The germline V gene encodes CDR1 SQVTM and CDR2 ANQGSEA. This CDR3 is CSATRSTEAFF. CDR3 DNA: TGCAGCGCCACCCGGTCCACTGAAGCTTTCTTT.

The chain combines TRBV7-2 with TRBJ2-7; TRBD2 aligns across 7 bases. With 5 bases clipped from V and 1 base from J, the junction kept 8 bases outside the gene matches. Germline V gene sequence: CDR1 SGHTA, CDR2 FQGNSA. This CDR3 is 15 amino acids long. The CDR3 region is CASSPWTGGSYEQYF. DNA of the CDR3: TGTGCCAGCAGCCCTTGGACGGGGGGATCCTACGAGCAGTACTTC.

The chain links TRBV7-2 to TRBJ2-3; no firm D call. The CDR3 contains 14 residues. V lost 2 bases and J 3 bases, leaving 9 bases between the germline ends. Germline assignment: CDR1 SGHTA and CDR2 FQGNSA. The CDR3 region is CASSLSLLTDTQYF. CDR3 DNA sequence: TGTGCCAGCAGCTTATCCTTGCTTACAGATACGCAGTATTTT.

J is TRBJ2-7 and V is TRBV7-2; TRBD1 agrees at 7 bases. Germline V CDR1 and CDR2: SGHTA, FQGNSA. The ends lost 2 bases at V and 5 bases at J; junction bases unmatched: 0. The CDR3 extends over 12 amino acids. The DNA for the CDR3 is TGTGCCAGCAGCTTAACAGGGGACGAGCAGTACTTC. Residues: CASSLTGDEQYF.

V and J are TRBV29-1 and TRBJ2-6; D not resolved. V lost 4 bases to trimming and J lost 4 bases, with 5 bases between them. The CDR3 extends over 12 amino acids. Germline CDR1 reads SQVTM; CDR2 reads ANQGSEA. DNA for the CDR3: TGCAGCGTTGCCGCGGGGGCCAACGTCCTGACTTTC. It specifies CSVAAGANVLTF. Drawing the rest from reference TRBV29-1 and TRBJ2-6, the complete variable domain is SAVISQKPSRDICQRGTSLTIQCQVDSQVTMMFWYRQQPGQSLTLIATANQGSEATYESGFVIDKFPISRPNLTFSTLTVSNMSPEDSSIYLCSVAAGANVLTFGAGSRLTVL.

The chain joins TRBV19 to TRBJ2-5; the D gene is possibly TRBD2 (6 bases). Per the germline V gene, CDR1 is LNHDA and CDR2 is SQIVND (reference sequence). The CDR3 loop spans 14 amino acids. Trimming pared 5 bases from V and 5 bases from J, leaving 15 bases between. For the CDR3, the DNA is TGTGCCAGTAGTCTTTTGATAAGCGGGGAGACCCAGTACTTC. Translation: CASSLLISGETQYF.

CDR3 nucleotides: TGCGCCAGCAGCCATCCGGACGCATTCTCTGGAAACACCATATATTTT. It codes for CASSHPDAFSGNTIYF. The chain uses TRBV4-1 and TRBJ1-3; D gene ambiguous. The V and J ends lost 3 bases and 0 bases respectively, with 12 bases between them. Germline V gene data show CDR1 as MGHRA and CDR2 as YSYEKL. The CDR3 totals 16 residues.

The chain combines TRBV5-1 with TRBJ1-3; no firm D call. Between the trimmed V and J ends, which lost 0 bases and 3 bases, there was a span of 16 bases. The CDR3 loop spans 17 amino acids. Germline CDR1 SGHRS, CDR2 YFSETQ. CDR3 DNA sequence: TGCGCCAGCAGCTTGGGACCCCGAGCTGGGAGTGGAAACACCATATATTTT. Translation: CASSLGPRAGSGNTIYF.

This rearrangement joins TRBV2 to TRBJ1-5; D unresolved. The CDR3 has 14 amino acids. Looked up from germline, CDR1 is SNHLY and CDR2 is FYNNEI. Trimming pared 9 bases from V and 3 bases from J, leaving 15 bases between. CDR3 coding DNA: TGTGCCAGTCAAAGGGAGCAGACCAATCAGCCCCAGCATTTT. This sequence encodes CASQREQTNQPQHF.

The V and J genes are TRBV5-1 and TRBJ2-5; tentatively, D is TRBD2 (6 bases). CDR3 size: 15 residues. The ends were cut back, 5 bases at V and 2 bases at J, with 16 bases in the middle. Germline lookup yields CDR1 SGHRS and CDR2 YFSETQ. This chain's CDR3 is CASRAGGSVQETQYF. Here the CDR3 DNA reads TGCGCCAGCAGGGCCGGAGGGAGCGTTCAAGAGACCCAGTACTTC. The variable domain in full, completed from reference TRBV5-1 and TRBJ2-5, reads KAGVTQTPRYLIKTRGQQVTLSCSPISGHRSVSWYQQTPGQGLQFLFEYFSETQRNKGNFPGRFSGRQFSNSRSEMNVSTLELGDSALYLCASRAGGSVQETQYFGPGTRLLVL.

This sequence joins TRBV6-2 or TRBV6-3 and TRBJ2-7; 7 bases agree with TRBD1. CDR3 length equals 14 residues. Germline CDR1 MNHEY, CDR2 SVGEGT. The ends lost 5 bases at V and 5 bases at J; junction bases unmatched: 9. CDR3 coding DNA: TGTGCCAGCAGTCGCGACAGGGTGAAAAACGAGCAGTACTTC. Translating it yields CASSRDRVKNEQYF.

The chain couples TRBV19 to TRBJ1-6, with a weak D call TRBD1 (5 bases). Trimming removed 2 bases from V and 8 bases from J, with 10 bases in between. The CDR3 totals 14 residues. From germline, CDR1 is LNHDA and CDR2 SQIVND (reference sequence). As DNA, the CDR3 is TGTGCCAGTAGTATACGGGACGGGGATTCACCCCTCCACTTT. Encoded protein: CASSIRDGDSPLHF.

The rearrangement joins TRBV4-3 to TRBJ1-6, with D perhaps TRBD1 (6 bases). V shed 2 bases and J shed 9 bases, with 11 bases lying between them. Germline CDR1 and CDR2: LGHNA and YSLEER. This CDR3 spans 14 amino acids. CDR3 residues: CASSQWGPGSPLHF. CDR3 DNA sequence: TGCGCCAGCAGCCAATGGGGGCCGGGTTCACCCCTCCACTTT.

The genes are TRBV7-2 and TRBJ1-5; tentatively, D is TRBD1 (5 bases). The CDR3 extends over 15 amino acids. Trimming left V 0 bases short and J 2 bases short, with 8 bases between. Germline-derived CDR1 and CDR2 are SGHTA and FQGNSA. The CDR3 DNA is TGTGCCAGCAGCTTAGCAGGGGCCGGCAATCAGCCCCAGCATTTT. This gives the protein CASSLAGAGNQPQHF.